The T cell receptor (beta chain) under discussion was sequenced for a study of blood T cell repertoires in COVID-19. Study in general: The cDNA or gDNA used as material had been derived from T cells, B-cell-depleted T cells, or PBMCs.

Study processing details: Quantification of nucleated cells was approximated via reference gene primer amplification. Profiled with immunoSEQ multiplex PCR; TCRdb holds only in-frame clones, not every one. That table is the source of V, J and clone size, and D and trimming were worked out from the DNA. The sample includes nearly 60,000 clones, almost 90% of them seen just once. V lost 9 bases to trimming and J lost 4 bases; unmatched junction nucleotides: 9. The CDR3 totals 15 residues. Germline V gene sequence: CDR1 LNHDA, CDR2 SQIVND (reference sequence). The sequencing input was peripheral blood. The chain is built from TRBV19 and TRBJ1-2; 12 nucleotides line up with TRBD1. This clonotype originated in a man in his 60s with active COVID-19. The CDR3 bases are TGTGCCAGCACTGCCCCGGGACAGGGGGCCTATGGCTACACCTTC. Amino acids: CASTAPGQGAYGYTF.